One sample yielded the 4 T cell receptor beta chains listed below, sequenced in a study of neurological immune-mediated disorders. TCRdb processed the 5' RACE reads anew with MiXCR; each CDR3 protein has one entry. This table holds 50,000 or so distinct CDR3 sequences, about an eighth found once. Material: PBMCs. These receptors all come from a man aged 55-75 years in good health.

CDR3 sequence reads: CASRALGGPWAFF. As DNA, the CDR3 is TGTGCCAGCAGGGCCTTGGGGGGGCCGTGGGCTTTCTTT. This chain joins TRBV6-1 and TRBJ1-1; a weak D match, TRBD1 (6 bases). V lost 6 bases and J lost 11, with 19 bases in between. This CDR3 region has 13 residues. Germline V gene data show CDR1 as MNHNS and CDR2 as SASEGT.

This clonotype was picked up many times. The chain couples TRBV5-6 to TRBJ1-1; TRBD1 matches at 11 bases. CDR3 size: 17 residues. CDR1 is SGHDT and CDR2 is YYEEEE in the germline V gene. V shed 2 bases, J shed 2 bases, and the junction held 8 bases outside the gene matches. The DNA for the CDR3 is TGTGCCAGCAGCTTTTTGGGACAGGGGGGGGTAAACACTGAAGCTTTCTTT. This translates into CASSFLGQGGVNTEAFF.

In its sample, this clonotype was seen many times. The genes are TRBV5-1 and TRBJ2-5; possibly TRBD2 for D (7 bases). Germline V gives CDR1 SGHRS, CDR2 YFSETQ. The CDR3 covers 13 residues. Trimming stripped 3 bases from V and 12 bases from J, with 18 bases between. DNA for the CDR3: TGCGCCAGCAGCTCGGGGGGTCAGGGGAGCGAGTACTTC. Translating it yields CASSSGGQGSEYF.

This clonotype has ten or more counts. V gene TRBV29-1 combines with J gene TRBJ2-5; the D gene is possibly TRBD1 (6 bases). The CDR3 is made up of 14 amino acids. Between the trimmed V and J ends, which lost 0 bases and 2 bases, there was a span of 10 bases. Germline loops: CDR1 SQVTM, CDR2 ANQGSEA. The CDR3 is CSVEDRTEQETQYF. As DNA, the CDR3 is TGCAGCGTTGAAGATCGGACAGAACAAGAGACCCAGTACTTC.